This T cell receptor (beta chain) was profiled in a study of early T cells in non-severe SARS-CoV-2 infection (dated by TCRdb to about 2021). For the study in its entirety: Because TCR sequencing relied on bulk RNA taken from unsorted whole blood, pairing of alpha and beta chains was not possible.

This clonotype was detected many times. Its antigen has not been determined. Base quality data are lacking; no much larger clone is found one base away. Counted from cysteine to phenylalanine, this CDR3 has 12 amino acids. The DNA shown is the 36-base CDR3, in frame from base 1. Relative to germline, V is missing 6 bases and J is missing 8 bases, with 6 bases of the junction outside any gene match. As encoded in the germline V gene, CDR1 is SQVTM while CDR2 is ANQGSEA. Library preparation was by 5' RACE. Reads for this sample came from a NextSeq 500. Unique molecular identifiers were attached to individual cDNA molecules in the TCR library protocol so that sequencing error and PCR bias could be corrected. Sequencing covered both TCR alpha and beta chains, and within each sample the abundances of alpha and beta sequences were tightly co-correlated. In the authors' own workflow: Decombinator V4 was used to annotate the V gene, J gene and CDR3 of the TCR sequences. Expanded TCRs were defined as changing significantly between any two time points under a Poisson model with p below 0.0001. Abundances of TCRs were expressed as counts per million after normalisation to the total number of TCRs sequenced in each sample. TRAV1-2 paired with TRAJ12, TRAJ20 or TRAJ33 defined MAIT TCRs, while TRAV10 paired with TRAJ18 defined iNKT TCRs. VDJdb, accessed on 1 November 2021, was searched for TCRs annotated for CMV, EBV and SARS-CoV-2, and TCRs annotated for more than one antigen were excluded. TCRdb took the public reads, trimmed them with fastp at Q25, ran MiXCR for clone calling and kept in-frame beta chains. A single entry per CDR3 protein holds the most common genes and DNA from its merged rows. These V and J calls originate from TCRdb's pipeline instead of the authors' own analysis. Recorded for this sample are around 48,000 distinct CDR3 sequences; roughly 13% of them occurred a single time. The ten largest make up 10% of the sample.

This was a case-control study nested in a cohort of healthcare workers in London, UK, who had nasopharyngeal swab PCR tests and blood samples taken every week. Between 23 and 31 March 2020, the week of the UK lockdown, healthcare workers were enrolled and then followed up weekly for as long as 16 weeks. Overall study outcomes, separate from this receptor: VDJdb matching was skewed toward anti-spike CD8 responses and likely underestimated virus-specific expansions, missing private and CD4 specificities.

The V and J genes are TRBV29-1 and TRBJ2-1; 8 nucleotides in the junction match TRBD1. This sequence originates from an adult who was a healthcare worker with PCR-confirmed SARS-CoV-2 infection or an uninfected control (not recorded which). Sequenced sample: whole blood. The CDR3 region has the sequence CSVDDRGDEQFF. The nucleotide sequence reads TGCAGCGTGGACGACAGGGGCGATGAGCAGTTCTTC.